The 18 T cell receptor beta chains reported below all come from one sample, sequenced in a study of blood T cell repertoires in COVID-19. Assay used: immunoSEQ multiplex PCR; TCRdb lists only in-frame clones, some missing. Of approximately 230,000 clones listed, around 86% are singletons. Sequencing was done on a sample of PBMCs or T cells enriched from blood (not recorded which). The receptors originated from a man younger than 30 who had recovered from COVID-19.

The chain carries TRBV5-1 and TRBJ1-2, with D perhaps TRBD1 (5 bases). Germline-derived CDR1 and CDR2 are SGHRS and YFSETQ. The CDR3 consists of 13 residues. Trimming cost V 2 bases and J 8 bases, with 13 bases left between them. The CDR3 spells CASSFPGPDGYTF. The CDR3, as DNA: TGCGCCAGCAGCTTCCCAGGGCCGGACGGCTACACCTTC.

This sequence joins TRBV19 and TRBJ2-7, with TRBD1 matching over 10 bases. J was trimmed by 7 bases and V by 7 bases; bases with no gene match: 4. The CDR3 totals 12 residues. CDR1 and CDR2 from the germline V gene are LNHDA and SQIVND (reference sequence). CDR3 nucleotides: TGTGCCAGTATGGGGACAGGGGTTGAGCAGTACTTC. Encoded protein: CASMGTGVEQYF.

This clone has only one observation. The gene calls are TRBV3-1 (or the pseudogene TRBV3-2) and TRBJ1-6; 7 nucleotides agree with TRBD1. J lost 5 bases, V lost 2 bases, and 3 bases had no gene match. CDR3 length equals 15 residues. Per the germline V gene, CDR1 is LGHDT and CDR2 is YNNKEL (reference sequence). The DNA for the CDR3 is TGTGCCAGCAGCCAATCAGACAGGGATAATTCACCCCTCCACTTT. This codes for CASSQSDRDNSPLHF.

The genes are TRBV18 and TRBJ1-1, with a weak D call TRBD1 (5 bases). The germline V gene has CDR1 KGHSH and CDR2 LQKENI. The CDR3 loop spans 13 amino acids. V dropped 6 bases and J dropped 1 base, with 9 bases sitting between them. The CDR3 nucleotides read TGTGCCAGCTCCGTCGGACAGAACACTGAAGCTTTCTTT. Its translation: CASSVGQNTEAFF. Together with reference TRBV18 and TRBJ1-1, the CDR3 gives the full variable domain: NAGVMQNPRHLVRRRGQEARLRCSPMKGHSHVYWYRQLPEEGLKFMVYLQKENIIDESGMPKERFSAEFPKEGPSILRIQQVVRGDSAAYFCASSVGQNTEAFFGQGTRLTVV.

A word on this clone: The identical CDR3 is also encoded by other nucleotide sequences in the sample. The rearrangement joins TRBV28 to TRBJ1-2; D unresolved. Deletions cut 2 bases from V and 8 bases from J, with 9 bases between. Germline V gene sequence: CDR1 MDHEN, CDR2 SYDVKM. The CDR3 is 12 amino acids. CDR3 in amino acids: CASSLRGYGYTF. As DNA, the CDR3 is TGTGCCAGCAGTTTACGAGGGTACGGCTACACCTTC.

This rearrangement joins TRBV12-3 or TRBV12-4 to TRBJ1-5; D gene unclear. The CDR3 contains 13 residues. The V gene lost 5 bases and the J gene lost 7 bases, with 12 bases spanning the gap. In DNA form, the CDR3 reads TGTGCCAGCAGTCCTGGGAGAAGACAGCCCCAGCATTTT. This translates into CASSPGRRQPQHF.

The chain joins TRBV10-2 to TRBJ2-5, with a possible D match to TRBD2 (6 bases). This CDR3 is 17 amino acids long. CDR1 is WSHSY and CDR2 is SAAADI in the germline V gene. V lost 2 bases to trimming and J lost 1 base, with 17 bases between them. CDR3 loop: CASSEIGRWSFQETQYF. As DNA, the CDR3 is TGCGCCAGCAGTGAGATAGGGAGGTGGAGCTTCCAAGAGACCCAGTACTTC.

This chain links TRBV28 with TRBJ2-6, with TRBD1 matching over 9 bases. V trimming: 4 bases; J trimming: 0 bases; junction bases outside the gene matches: 7. Germline V gene lookup returns CDR1 MDHEN and CDR2 SYDVKM. The CDR3 length is 18 residues. The DNA for the CDR3 is TGTGCCAGCAGTTCGCCGACAGGGGGAAGCTCTGGGGCCAACGTCCTGACTTTC. Translation: CASSSPTGGSSGANVLTF.

The chain links TRBV7-6 to TRBJ2-1, with 13 bases lining up with TRBD2. This CDR3 has 14 amino acids. Trimming at V came to 3 bases and at J to 9 bases, leaving 2 bases not matched to a gene. CDR1 and CDR2 from the germline V gene are SGHVS and FNYEAQ. The CDR3 coding sequence is TGTGCCAGCAGCTTGACTAGCGGGGGGAGTGAGCAGTTCTTC. This gives the protein CASSLTSGGSEQFF.

The V and J genes are TRBV28 and TRBJ2-6; D not certain. With 3 bases removed from V and 3 bases from J, the gap between germline ends came to 6 bases. Germline loops: CDR1 MDHEN, CDR2 SYDVKM. The CDR3 contains 14 residues. The CDR3 spells CASSFPGGANVLTF. The CDR3 bases are TGTGCCAGCAGTTTTCCGGGTGGGGCCAACGTCCTGACTTTC.

This rearrangement joins TRBV6-5 to TRBJ2-1; possibly TRBD2 for D (7 bases). There are 11 residues in the CDR3. Germline values: CDR1 MNHEY, CDR2 SVGAGI. The CDR3 DNA sequence: TGTGCAGGGGGAGGGGCCCATGAGCAGTTCTTC. This gives the protein CAGGGAHEQFF.

The rearrangement links TRBV10-1 to TRBJ1-2, with 10 bases that match TRBD1. The CDR3 is 12 residues long. V lost 9 bases and J lost 8; bases outside the gene matches: 6. CDR1 WNHNN and CDR2 SYGVQD come from the germline V gene (reference sequence). The CDR3 reads CASRQGARGYTF. The CDR3 bases are TGCGCCAGTAGACAGGGGGCTAGGGGCTACACCTTC.

The chain has TRBV2 and TRBJ2-7; TRBD1 might be the D (6 bases). Germline CDR1 reads SNHLY; CDR2 reads FYNNEI. This CDR3 spans 13 amino acids. The V end lost 4 bases, the J end lost 4 bases, and 11 bases lay between the germline ends. CDR3 residues: CASSGQVLYEQYF. CDR3 bases: TGTGCCAGCAGTGGACAGGTCTTATACGAGCAGTACTTC. The full variable domain, completed using reference TRBV2 and TRBJ2-7, is EPEVTQTPSHQVTQMGQEVILRCVPISNHLYFYWYRQILGQKVEFLVSFYNNEISEKSEIFDDQFSVERPDGSNFTLKIRSTKLEDSAMYFCASSGQVLYEQYFGPGTRLTVT.

V and J are TRBV27 and TRBJ2-1, with 8 bases lining up with TRBD2. Germline CDR1 is MNHEY and CDR2 is SMNVEV (reference sequence). The V and J ends lost 5 bases and 6 bases, in that order; junction bases with no gene match: 12. The CDR3 contains 16 residues. CDR3: CASSRGGTSRSNEQFF. CDR3 sequence (DNA): TGTGCCAGCAGTCGCGGGGGGACTAGTCGTTCCAATGAGCAGTTCTTC.

The chain carries TRBV6-5 and TRBJ1-1, with TRBD1 matching 11 bases. The CDR3 covers 16 residues. Germline CDR1 MNHEY, CDR2 SVGAGI. J lost 2 bases, V lost 2 bases, and 4 bases had no gene match. For the CDR3, the DNA is TGTGCCAGCAGTTACAGGACAGGGGGCCGTAACACTGAAGCTTTCTTT. It is translated as CASSYRTGGRNTEAFF.

This clone was seen a few times. The CDR3: CASSLTGEYEQYF. DNA for the CDR3: TGTGCCAGCAGTTTAACAGGGGAGTACGAGCAGTACTTC. This rearrangement joins TRBV27 to TRBJ2-7; 7 bases agree with TRBD1. Germline V gene lookup returns CDR1 MNHEY and CDR2 SMNVEV (reference sequence). CDR3 size: 13 residues. The V and J ends lost 2 bases and 4 bases, in that order; junction bases with no gene match: 2.

The V gene is TRBV19, the J gene TRBJ2-2; possible D gene TRBD2, 6 bases. Germline V lookup: CDR1 LNHDA, CDR2 SQIVND (reference sequence). The CDR3 is 15 amino acids. Trimming pared 9 bases from V and 4 bases from J, leaving 18 bases between. For the CDR3, the DNA is TGTGCCAGCATTAACTCGGGGGTCGGCACCGGGGAGCTGTTTTTT. Translated, it gives CASINSGVGTGELFF. Filled out from reference TRBV19 and TRBJ2-2, the complete variable domain reads DGGITQSPKYLFRKEGQNVTLSCEQNLNHDAMYWYRQDPGQGLRLIYYSQIVNDFQKGDIAEGYSVSREKKESFPLTVTSAQKNPTAFYLCASINSGVGTGELFFGEGSRLTVL.

The gene calls are TRBV6-5 and TRBJ2-2, with 12 bases aligning to TRBD1. The germline gives CDR1 MNHEY, CDR2 SVGAGI. The ends lost 7 bases at V and 6 bases at J; junction bases unmatched: 6. The CDR3 is 15 residues long. CDR3 protein: CASTLGQGAPGELFF. The CDR3 DNA reads as TGTGCCAGCACCCTGGGACAGGGGGCGCCCGGGGAGCTGTTTTTT.